A selection of T cell receptor beta chains follows, all from one sample in a study of metastatic and nonmetastatic thyroid tumors. TCRdb re-called the PCR reads through MiXCR. Of approximately 35,000 clones listed, about 15% are singletons. The sample comprised blood. Receptors originate from a male donor with papillary thyroid cancer or a benign thyroid nodule (not recorded which). Some clones in this sample may be carry-over from other donors' samples. The CDR3 runs from the conserved cysteine through the conserved F or W. Fields, in order: D gene, V gene, clone size, J gene, CDR3 protein, CDR3 DNA. D genes are given only for firm matches. Some rows mark clone size as missing; the rest say once, few, many or name a class of expanded clone.

D gene: -; V gene: TRBV27; clone size: many; J gene: TRBJ1-1; CDR3 protein: CASRSGLENTEAFF; CDR3 DNA: TGTGCCAGCAGGTCGGGGCTGGAGAACACTGAAGCTTTCTTT
D gene: -; V gene: TRBV10-2; clone size: many; J gene: TRBJ2-7; CDR3 protein: CASCQVDEQYF; CDR3 DNA: TGCGCCAGCTGCCAGGTGGACGAGCAGTACTTC
D gene: -; V gene: TRBV5-4; clone size: many; J gene: TRBJ1-2; CDR3 protein: CASSLTGKYGYTF; CDR3 DNA: TGTGCCAGCAGCCTAACAGGGAAATATGGCTACACCTTC
D gene: -; V gene: TRBV20-1; clone size: many; J gene: TRBJ2-1; CDR3 protein: CSVEGVDNEQFF; CDR3 DNA: TGCAGTGTTGAGGGAGTCGACAATGAGCAGTTCTTC
D gene: TRBD1; V gene: TRBV28; clone size: many; J gene: TRBJ2-7; CDR3 protein: CASRTPGQGSYEQYF; CDR3 DNA: TGTGCCAGCAGAACCCCGGGACAGGGGTCCTACGAGCAGTACTTC
D gene: -; V gene: TRBV24-1; clone size: many; J gene: TRBJ2-3; CDR3 protein: CATSDLYRTDTQYF; CDR3 DNA: TGTGCCACCAGTGATTTGTACAGGACAGATACGCAGTATTTT
D gene: TRBD1; V gene: TRBV9; clone size: many; J gene: TRBJ2-5; CDR3 protein: CASSARQGPRQETQYF; CDR3 DNA: TGTGCCAGCAGCGCCCGACAGGGCCCAAGGCAAGAGACCCAGTACTTC
D gene: TRBD1; V gene: TRBV6-2/TRBV6-3; clone size: -; J gene: TRBJ1-2; CDR3 protein: CASSELGQGNYGYTF; CDR3 DNA: TGTGCCAGCAGTGAGCTCGGACAGGGGAACTATGGCTACACCTTC
D gene: -; V gene: TRBV3-1; clone size: many; J gene: TRBJ2-1; CDR3 protein: CASSPQGGFWTDEQFF; CDR3 DNA: TGTGCCAGCAGCCCTCAAGGGGGGTTCTGGACCGATGAGCAGTTCTTC
D gene: -; V gene: TRBV12-3/TRBV12-4; clone size: -; J gene: TRBJ2-3; CDR3 protein: CVSSTSTQTDSHYF; CDR3 DNA: TGTGTCAGCAGTACGAGTACCCAAACAGATAGTCATTATTTT
D gene: TRBD2; V gene: TRBV7-8; clone size: many; J gene: TRBJ2-1; CDR3 protein: CASSLVASGRGNEQFF; CDR3 DNA: TGTGCCAGCAGCTTAGTGGCTAGCGGGAGGGGCAATGAGCAGTTCTTC
D gene: TRBD2; V gene: TRBV10-2; clone size: -; J gene: TRBJ2-1; CDR3 protein: CASIQVGGLVYNEQLF; CDR3 DNA: TGTGCCAGCATCCAAGTGGGGGGACTAGTCTACAATGAGCAGCTCTTC
D gene: TRBD2; V gene: TRBV4-1; clone size: many; J gene: TRBJ2-1; CDR3 protein: CASHRTGGNEQFF; CDR3 DNA: TGCGCCAGCCATAGGACGGGGGGGAATGAGCAGTTCTTC
D gene: -; V gene: TRBV15; clone size: many; J gene: TRBJ1-2; CDR3 protein: CATSRDRSYTF; CDR3 DNA: TGTGCCACCAGCAGAGATAGGAGTTACACCTTC
D gene: -; V gene: TRBV7-6; clone size: many; J gene: TRBJ2-3; CDR3 protein: CASSLRSNTDTQYF; CDR3 DNA: TGTGCCAGCAGCTTAAGGTCGAACACAGATACGCAGTATTTT
D gene: TRBD2; V gene: TRBV30; clone size: many; J gene: TRBJ2-3; CDR3 protein: CAWSDLERGLAGGADTQYF; CDR3 DNA: TGTGCCTGGAGTGACCTCGAGCGGGGACTAGCGGGAGGAGCGGATACGCAGTATTTT
D gene: -; V gene: TRBV20-1; clone size: many; J gene: TRBJ1-3; CDR3 protein: CSARDPTQSTGLSSGNTIYF; CDR3 DNA: TGCAGTGCTAGAGATCCCACCCAATCGACAGGCCTAAGCTCTGGAAACACCATATATTTT
D gene: -; V gene: TRBV5-1; clone size: -; J gene: TRBJ1-2; CDR3 protein: CASSLRDGNYGYTF; CDR3 DNA: TGCGCCAGCAGCTTGCGGGACGGGAACTATGGCTACACCTTC
D gene: -; V gene: TRBV20-1; clone size: many; J gene: TRBJ2-7; CDR3 protein: CSATPEAGSLAEQYF; CDR3 DNA: TGCAGTGCCACCCCCGAAGCGGGCTCCTTGGCGGAGCAGTACTTC
D gene: -; V gene: TRBV6-4; clone size: many; J gene: TRBJ2-3; CDR3 protein: CASSSGYSDTQYF; CDR3 DNA: TGTGCCAGCAGTAGCGGCTATTCAGATACGCAGTATTTT
D gene: TRBD2; V gene: TRBV19; clone size: many; J gene: TRBJ2-2; CDR3 protein: CASSSGLKVGELFF; CDR3 DNA: TGTGCCAGTAGTTCGGGACTAAAGGTCGGGGAGCTGTTTTTT
D gene: TRBD2; V gene: TRBV12-3/TRBV12-4; clone size: many; J gene: TRBJ2-1; CDR3 protein: CASSLKLAGGPYEQFF; CDR3 DNA: TGTGCCAGCAGTTTAAAGCTAGCGGGAGGGCCTTATGAGCAGTTCTTC
D gene: -; V gene: TRBV11-2; clone size: -; J gene: TRBJ2-7; CDR3 protein: CASSLGGSEQYF; CDR3 DNA: TGTGCCAGCAGTCTTGGGGGTAGCGAGCAGTACTTC
D gene: -; V gene: TRBV2; clone size: many; J gene: TRBJ2-1; CDR3 protein: CASSPLGASVSHEQFF; CDR3 DNA: TGTGCCAGCAGTCCTCTAGGCGCGTCGGTAAGCCATGAGCAGTTCTTC
D gene: TRBD2; V gene: TRBV27; clone size: many; J gene: TRBJ2-1; CDR3 protein: CASKLAGGLNEQFF; CDR3 DNA: TGTGCCAGCAAGTTAGCGGGAGGGCTTAATGAGCAGTTCTTC
D gene: -; V gene: TRBV11-2; clone size: many; J gene: TRBJ2-7; CDR3 protein: CASSQFDYEQYF; CDR3 DNA: TGTGCCAGCAGCCAATTTGACTACGAGCAGTACTTC
D gene: -; V gene: TRBV20-1; clone size: -; J gene: TRBJ2-1; CDR3 protein: CSASEDRISYNEQFF; CDR3 DNA: TGCAGTGCTAGTGAAGACCGGATCTCCTACAATGAGCAGTTCTTC
D gene: -; V gene: TRBV6-1; clone size: many; J gene: TRBJ2-7; CDR3 protein: CASSYSARGGSYEQYF; CDR3 DNA: TGTGCCAGCAGTTACAGCGCGAGAGGGGGCTCCTACGAGCAGTACTTC
D gene: -; V gene: TRBV9; clone size: many; J gene: TRBJ2-3; CDR3 protein: CASSPWTDRSTDTQYF; CDR3 DNA: TGTGCCAGCAGCCCGTGGACGGACCGTAGCACAGATACGCAGTATTTT
D gene: -; V gene: TRBV7-8; clone size: few; J gene: TRBJ2-7; CDR3 protein: CASSDKYEQYF; CDR3 DNA: TGTGCCAGCTCCGACAAATACGAGCAGTACTTC
D gene: -; V gene: TRBV5-1; clone size: many; J gene: TRBJ2-7; CDR3 protein: CASSLDHGAYEQYF; CDR3 DNA: TGCGCCAGCAGCTTGGACCACGGGGCCTACGAGCAGTACTTC
D gene: -; V gene: TRBV12-5; clone size: few; J gene: TRBJ2-7; CDR3 protein: CVSVPGVGTYEQYF; CDR3 DNA: TGTGTTAGTGTTCCAGGGGTCGGGACCTACGAGCAGTACTTC
D gene: -; V gene: TRBV7-9; clone size: many; J gene: TRBJ2-1; CDR3 protein: CASSARLGRHEQFF; CDR3 DNA: TGTGCCAGCAGCGCACGACTGGGACGGCATGAGCAGTTCTTC
D gene: -; V gene: TRBV19; clone size: many; J gene: TRBJ2-4; CDR3 protein: CASSGQAGDVIGYF; CDR3 DNA: TGTGCCAGTAGTGGTCAGGCCGGAGACGTGATAGGGTACTTC
D gene: TRBD1; V gene: TRBV2; clone size: medium-sized; J gene: TRBJ1-6; CDR3 protein: CASRVRGQDSPLHF; CDR3 DNA: TGTGCCAGCAGGGTCAGGGGACAGGATTCACCCCTCCACTTT
D gene: -; V gene: TRBV20-1; clone size: many; J gene: TRBJ2-1; CDR3 protein: CSARVGGVGQQFF; CDR3 DNA: TGCAGTGCTAGGGTAGGGGGTGTTGGTCAGCAGTTCTTC
D gene: TRBD1; V gene: TRBV20-1; clone size: many; J gene: TRBJ1-6; CDR3 protein: CSARGGGVGSPLHF; CDR3 DNA: TGCAGTGCCCGAGGAGGGGGCGTAGGTTCACCCCTCCACTTT
D gene: -; V gene: TRBV4-2; clone size: few; J gene: TRBJ1-1; CDR3 protein: CASSLHIDMNTEAFF; CDR3 DNA: TGTGCCAGCAGCCTCCACATAGACATGAACACTGAAGCTTTCTTT
D gene: -; V gene: TRBV4-1; clone size: -; J gene: TRBJ1-2; CDR3 protein: CASSQGVRWNVAGYTF; CDR3 DNA: TGCGCCAGCAGCCAAGGAGTCAGGTGGAATGTGGCTGGCTACACCTTC
D gene: TRBD2; V gene: TRBV11-1; clone size: many; J gene: TRBJ2-1; CDR3 protein: CASSWTSGSLDNEQFF; CDR3 DNA: TGTGCCAGCAGCTGGACTAGCGGGAGTTTAGACAATGAGCAGTTCTTC
D gene: -; V gene: TRBV7-9; clone size: many; J gene: TRBJ2-2; CDR3 protein: CASSFDFEIGELFF; CDR3 DNA: TGTGCCAGCAGCTTTGATTTTGAAATCGGGGAGCTGTTTTTT
D gene: -; V gene: TRBV10-2; clone size: many; J gene: TRBJ1-6; CDR3 protein: CASSEMQGYNSPLHF; CDR3 DNA: TGCGCCAGCAGTGAGATGCAGGGGTATAATTCACCCCTCCACTTT
D gene: -; V gene: TRBV5-4; clone size: many; J gene: TRBJ1-5; CDR3 protein: CASSSGLAAGSNQPQHF; CDR3 DNA: TGTGCCAGCAGCTCTGGGTTGGCCGCAGGAAGCAATCAGCCCCAGCATTTT
D gene: -; V gene: TRBV19; clone size: many; J gene: TRBJ1-1; CDR3 protein: CASSKSIVPNTEAFF; CDR3 DNA: TGTGCCAGTAGTAAGTCTATTGTCCCGAACACTGAAGCTTTCTTT
D gene: TRBD1; V gene: TRBV2; clone size: many; J gene: TRBJ1-4; CDR3 protein: CASSTGTGGREKLFF; CDR3 DNA: TGTGCCAGCAGTACCGGGACAGGGGGCCGTGAAAAACTGTTTTTT
D gene: TRBD1; V gene: TRBV5-1; clone size: many; J gene: TRBJ1-5; CDR3 protein: CASSLGTGGGIQPQHF; CDR3 DNA: TGCGCCAGCAGCTTAGGGACAGGGGGCGGAATTCAGCCCCAGCATTTT
D gene: -; V gene: TRBV27; clone size: many; J gene: TRBJ1-1; CDR3 protein: CASSSREAEAFF; CDR3 DNA: TGTGCCAGCAGTTCGCGAGAGGCTGAAGCTTTCTTT